The next 5 T cell receptor beta chains were all read from a single sample in a study of identical twins. TCRdb called the 5' RACE reads again in MiXCR, with one record for every CDR3 protein. The sample has about 470,000 distinct CDR3 sequences; approximately 24% are singletons. The data also belong to a second study, concerning T cells expressing NK-cell markers.

Material for sequencing was CD4+ T cells sorted from blood. The source of these receptors is a woman aged 18-29 years in good health.

This clonotype was counted between two and nine times. The chain is built from TRBV20-1 and TRBJ2-1, with D unclear. The germline CDR1 and CDR2 sequences are DFQATT and SNEGSKA (reference sequence). V lost 4 bases, J lost 9 bases, and 13 bases lay in between. This CDR3 spans 12 amino acids. Here the CDR3 DNA reads TGCAGTGCTATCAGGACCCGCGGTGAGCAGTTCTTC. Translating gives CSAIRTRGEQFF.

This clonotype has ten or more counts. The V gene is TRBV3-1, the J gene TRBJ1-5; unclear D gene. The CDR3 covers 14 residues. Germline V gene sequence: CDR1 LGHDT, CDR2 YNNKEL (reference sequence). Trimming cost V 4 bases and J 7 bases, with 14 bases left between them. The DNA of the CDR3 is TGTGCCAGCAGCCCTACGGACCGGGGACAGCCCCAGCATTTT. As protein: CASSPTDRGQPQHF.

The chain is built from TRBV20-1 and TRBJ2-1, with 13 bases aligning to TRBD2. Germline V gives CDR1 DFQATT, CDR2 SNEGSKA (reference sequence). V lost 4 bases to trimming and J lost 6 bases; unmatched junction nucleotides: 6. The CDR3 length is 15 residues. The CDR3 loop is CSATGLAGVGNEQFF. The CDR3 DNA follows: TGCAGTGCTACAGGACTAGCGGGAGTGGGCAATGAGCAGTTCTTC.

This clonotype has only a few counts. The chain is built from TRBV4-3 and TRBJ1-4, with D perhaps matching TRBD1 (6 bases). CDR3 length: 15 residues. Germline CDR1 reads LGHNA; CDR2 reads YSLEER. The V gene lost 4 bases and the J gene lost 8 bases, with 17 bases spanning the gap. CDR3 residues: CASSRIAQGTEKLFF. DNA for the CDR3: TGCGCCAGCAGCCGAATCGCACAGGGAACCGAAAAACTGTTTTTT.

The chain employs TRBV20-1 and TRBJ1-1; the match to TRBD1 covers 7 bases. CDR1 DFQATT and CDR2 SNEGSKA come from the germline V gene (reference sequence). J was trimmed by 5 bases and V by 3 bases; bases with no gene match: 9. The CDR3 is made up of 14 amino acids. The CDR3 protein is CSASRQTGLTEAFF. CDR3 nucleotide sequence: TGCAGTGCTAGCCGCCAGACAGGGTTAACTGAAGCTTTCTTT.